This record covers a single T cell receptor (beta chain). No antigen is known for it. The CDR3 spans 16 residues. Per germline, CDR1 SGDLS and CDR2 YYNGEE. Trimming removed 0 bases from V and 4 bases from J; junction bases left unmatched: 3. The data were taken from a study of human T cells and chemical hapten exposure. Across the study: Patients received weekly diphenylcyclopropenone doses to the scalp throughout the approximately 25-week study. Findings and caveats of the study: There was a positive correlation between PT1 expanded TCR counts and patch test score.

TCRdb ran MiXCR on the RACE reads and lists one entry per CDR3 protein. Among roughly 180,000 distinct CDR3 sequences, about 14% were seen once, and the ten largest hold about 1.7%. Time point defined: patch test 1, 2 weeks after DPC sensitization. The treatment is: therapeutic diphenylcyclopropenone sensitization with weekly scalp DPC. Blood draws came before every patch-test application. The TCR sequence derives from a woman aged 25 to 45 with alopecia areata. Some clones in this sample may be carry-over from other donors' samples. The rearrangement links TRBV9 to TRBJ1-6, with 8 bases matching TRBD1. Sequences were derived from whole blood, sampled in connection with sensitization to the hapten diphenylcyclopropenone (DPC). The CDR3 DNA reads as TGTGCCAGCAGCGTAGGGCAGGGGGCTTATAATTCACCCCTCCACTTT. Its protein is CASSVGQGAYNSPLHF.